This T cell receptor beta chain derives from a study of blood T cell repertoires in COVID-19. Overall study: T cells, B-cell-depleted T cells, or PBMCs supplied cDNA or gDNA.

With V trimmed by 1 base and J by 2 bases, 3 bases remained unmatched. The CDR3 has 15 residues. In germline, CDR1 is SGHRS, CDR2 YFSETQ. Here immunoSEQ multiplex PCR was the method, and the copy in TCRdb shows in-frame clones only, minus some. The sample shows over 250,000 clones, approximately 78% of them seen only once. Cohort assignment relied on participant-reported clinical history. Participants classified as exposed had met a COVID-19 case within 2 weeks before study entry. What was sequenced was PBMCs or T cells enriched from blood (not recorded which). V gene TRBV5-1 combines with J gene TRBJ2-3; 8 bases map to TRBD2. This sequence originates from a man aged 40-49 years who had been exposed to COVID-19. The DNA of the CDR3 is TGCGCCAGCAGCTTGCCCGGACTAGCCACAGATACGCAGTATTTT. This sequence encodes CASSLPGLATDTQYF.